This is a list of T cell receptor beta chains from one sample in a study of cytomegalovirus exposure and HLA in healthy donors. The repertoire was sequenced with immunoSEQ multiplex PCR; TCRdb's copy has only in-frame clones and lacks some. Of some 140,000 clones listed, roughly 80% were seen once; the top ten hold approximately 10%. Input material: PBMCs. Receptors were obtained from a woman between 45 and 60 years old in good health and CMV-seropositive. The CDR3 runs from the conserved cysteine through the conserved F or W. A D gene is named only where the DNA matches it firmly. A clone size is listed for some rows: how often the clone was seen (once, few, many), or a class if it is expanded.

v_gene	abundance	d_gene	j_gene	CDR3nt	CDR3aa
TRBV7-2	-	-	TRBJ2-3	TGTGCCAGCAGCCGGGACTCGCGAGATACGCAGTATTTT	CASSRDSRDTQYF
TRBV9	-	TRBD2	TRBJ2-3	TGTGCCAGCAGCGTAGGGTCGGGGGGGCGAACAGATACGCAGTATTTT	CASSVGSGGRTDTQYF
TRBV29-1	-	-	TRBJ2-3	TGCAGCGTTGAAAGCGGCACAGATACGCAGTATTTT	CSVESGTDTQYF
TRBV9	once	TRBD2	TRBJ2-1	TGTGCCAGCAGCATTCCACTAGCGGGGGATTACAATGAGCAGTTCTTC	CASSIPLAGDYNEQFF
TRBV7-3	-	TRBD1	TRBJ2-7	TGTGCCAGCAGCCCATCCGGGACAGGGGGCTATTACGAGCAGTACTTC	CASSPSGTGGYYEQYF
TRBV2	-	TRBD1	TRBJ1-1	TGTGCCAGCAGTAGGACAGGGCTGGGAGGGACTGAAGCTTTCTTT	CASSRTGLGGTEAFF
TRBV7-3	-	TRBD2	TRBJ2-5	TGTGCCAGCAGCTTCCAAAGCGGGGTAGGAGAGACCCAGTACTTC	CASSFQSGVGETQYF
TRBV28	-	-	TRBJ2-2	TGTGCCAGCAGCCCCCAATCTGGGGCGCATACCGGGGAGCTGTTTTTT	CASSPQSGAHTGELFF
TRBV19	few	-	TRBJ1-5	TGTGCCAGTAGTATCGATCAGGTCAATCAGCCCCAGCATTTT	CASSIDQVNQPQHF
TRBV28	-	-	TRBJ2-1	TGTGCCAGCAGTTTCCCCCGGGGGGCGGGGAACAATGAGCAGTTCTTC	CASSFPRGAGNNEQFF
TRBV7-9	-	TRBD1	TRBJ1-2	TGTGCCAGCAGTCAAAGTGGGACAGGGATTAACTATGGCTACACCTTC	CASSQSGTGINYGYTF